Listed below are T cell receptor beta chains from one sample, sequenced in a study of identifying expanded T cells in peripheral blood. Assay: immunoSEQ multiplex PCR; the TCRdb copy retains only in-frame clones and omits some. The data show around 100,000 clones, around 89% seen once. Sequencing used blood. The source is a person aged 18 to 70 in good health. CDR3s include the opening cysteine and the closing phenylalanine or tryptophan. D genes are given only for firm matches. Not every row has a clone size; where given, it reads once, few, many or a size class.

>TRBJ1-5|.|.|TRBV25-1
CASSEEGRGNQPQHF
TGTGCCAGCAGTGAAGAGGGCAGGGGCAATCAGCCCCAGCATTTT
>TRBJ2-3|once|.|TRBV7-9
CASSLGIGSTDTQYF
TGTGCCAGCAGCTTAGGTATTGGGTCCACAGATACGCAGTATTTT
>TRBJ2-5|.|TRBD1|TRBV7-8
CASRWDRYQETQYF
TGTGCCAGCAGGTGGGACAGGTACCAAGAGACCCAGTACTTC
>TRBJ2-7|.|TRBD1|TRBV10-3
CAIRGQGTLYEQYF
TGTGCCATCAGGGGACAGGGGACCCTGTACGAGCAGTACTTC
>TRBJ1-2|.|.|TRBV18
CASSPPGPGSGYGYTF
TGTGCCAGCTCACCACCAGGCCCGGGCTCAGGGTATGGCTACACCTTC
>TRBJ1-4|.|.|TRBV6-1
CASSEGVLNNEKLFF
TGTGCCAGCAGTGAAGGGGTCCTGAATAATGAAAAACTGTTTTTT
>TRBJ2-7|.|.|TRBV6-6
CASRRLGVYEQYF
TGTGCCAGCAGACGCCTGGGGGTCTACGAGCAGTACTTC
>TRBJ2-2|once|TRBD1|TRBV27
CASSLQGRDTGELFF
TGTGCCAGCAGTCTACAGGGGCGGGACACCGGGGAGCTGTTTTTT
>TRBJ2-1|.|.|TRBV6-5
CASSYSLAIYNEQFF
TGTGCCAGCAGTTACTCTCTAGCGATTTACAATGAGCAGTTCTTC
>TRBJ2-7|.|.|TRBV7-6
CASSLGLSKSYEQYF
TGTGCCAGCAGCTTAGGTCTTTCGAAATCCTACGAGCAGTACTTC
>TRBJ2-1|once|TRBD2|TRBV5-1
CASSPGTSNTEQFF
TGCGCCAGCAGCCCCGGGACTAGCAACACTGAGCAGTTCTTC
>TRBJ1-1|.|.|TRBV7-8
CASSLSNTEAFF
TGTGCCAGCAGCTTATCCAACACTGAAGCTTTCTTT
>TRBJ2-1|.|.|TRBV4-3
CASSQVVMGSSYNEQFF
TGCGCCAGCAGCCAAGTGGTAATGGGGAGCTCCTACAATGAGCAGTTCTTC
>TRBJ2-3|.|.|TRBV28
CASSSKRDTQYF
TGTGCCAGCTCCTCCAAACGGGATACGCAGTATTTT
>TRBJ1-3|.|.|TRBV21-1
CASSTRGPASGNTIYF
TGTGCCAGCAGCACGAGGGGTCCAGCCTCTGGAAACACCATATATTTT
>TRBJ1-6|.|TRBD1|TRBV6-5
CASGTGFYNSPLHF
TGTGCCAGCGGGACAGGGTTCTATAATTCACCCCTCCACTTT
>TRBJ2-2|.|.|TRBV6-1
CTSSDWIVTGELFF
TGTACCAGCAGTGATTGGATTGTTACCGGGGAGCTGTTTTTT
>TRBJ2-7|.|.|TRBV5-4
CASSPRGVGDQYF
TGCGCCAGCAGCCCCCGAGGGGTCGGGGATCAGTACTTC
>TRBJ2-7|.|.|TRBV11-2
CASSSRRRVDEQYF
TGTGCCAGCAGCTCCCGGAGGAGGGTCGACGAGCAGTACTTC
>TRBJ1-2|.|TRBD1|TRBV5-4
CASSLGSRGGGTGDGYTF
TGTGCCAGCAGCTTGGGATCCCGGGGGGGAGGGACAGGAGATGGCTACACCTTC
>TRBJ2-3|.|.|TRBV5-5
CASSLWPGQESTDTQYF
TGTGCCAGCAGCTTGTGGCCCGGGCAGGAGAGCACAGATACGCAGTATTTT
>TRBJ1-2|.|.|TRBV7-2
CASSPRGSNYGYTF
TGTGCCAGCAGCCCCCGAGGATCTAACTATGGCTACACCTTC
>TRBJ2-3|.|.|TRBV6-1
CASSVGARTDTQYF
TGTGCCAGCAGCGTTGGAGCTCGCACAGATACGCAGTATTTT
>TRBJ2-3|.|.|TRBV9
CASSVGSQQYF
TGTGCCAGCAGCGTAGGTAGCCAGCAGTATTTT
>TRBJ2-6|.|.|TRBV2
CASGAGANVLTF
TGTGCCTCAGGCGCTGGGGCCAACGTCCTGACTTTC
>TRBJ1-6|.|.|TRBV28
CASSLPDRYNSPLHF
TGTGCCAGCAGTCTACCTGACAGGTATAATTCACCCCTCCACTTT
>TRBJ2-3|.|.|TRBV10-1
CASSEAQGTDTQYF
TGCGCCAGCAGCGAAGCTCAGGGAACAGATACGCAGTATTTT
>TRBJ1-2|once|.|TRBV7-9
CASSPPARDTDYGYTF
TGTGCCAGCAGCCCACCAGCCCGGGACACAGACTATGGCTACACCTTC
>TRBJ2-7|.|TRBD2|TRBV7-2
CASSFQRGTYYEQYF
TGTGCCAGCAGCTTCCAGCGGGGAACGTACTACGAGCAGTACTTC
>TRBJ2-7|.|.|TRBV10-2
CASSESWQGTYEQYF
TGCGCCAGCAGTGAGTCGTGGCAGGGTACCTACGAGCAGTACTTC
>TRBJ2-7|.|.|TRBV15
CATSRDLIDEQYF
TGTGCCACCAGCAGAGATCTTATCGACGAGCAGTACTTC
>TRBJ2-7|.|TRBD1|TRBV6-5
CASSWEDRGYEQYF
TGTGCCAGCAGTTGGGAGGACAGGGGCTACGAGCAGTACTTC
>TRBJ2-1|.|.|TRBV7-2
CASSPMLSYNEQFF
TGTGCCAGCAGCCCTATGCTATCCTACAATGAGCAGTTCTTC
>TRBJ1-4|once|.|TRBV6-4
CASSGICEEKLFF
TGTGCCAGCAGTGGGATATGTGAGGAAAAACTGTTTTTT
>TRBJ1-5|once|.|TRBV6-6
CASSQGWAQPQHF
TGTGCCAGCAGTCAGGGCTGGGCTCAGCCCCAGCATTTT
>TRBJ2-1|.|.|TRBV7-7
CASSPRLQGYNEQFF
TGTGCCAGCAGCCCGCGGTTGCAAGGCTACAATGAGCAGTTCTTC
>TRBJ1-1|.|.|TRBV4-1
CASSQHRALGTEAFF
TGCGCCAGCAGCCAACACCGGGCCTTGGGGACTGAAGCTTTCTTT
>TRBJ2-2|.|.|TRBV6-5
CASSIRPTGELFF
TGTGCCAGCAGCATAAGACCCACCGGGGAGCTGTTTTTT
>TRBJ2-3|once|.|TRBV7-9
CASSQEVDTQYF
TGTGCCAGCAGCCAAGAGGTAGATACGCAGTATTTT
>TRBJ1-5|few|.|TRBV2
CASSERLNQPQHF
TGTGCCAGCAGTGAACGTTTGAATCAGCCCCAGCATTTT
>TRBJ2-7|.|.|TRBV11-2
CASSLGGGGISYEQYF
TGTGCCAGCAGCTTAGGGGGAGGGGGGATCTCCTACGAGCAGTACTTC
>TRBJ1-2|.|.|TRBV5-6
CASSLEDSSNYGYTF
TGTGCCAGCAGCTTGGAAGACAGCTCTAACTATGGCTACACCTTC
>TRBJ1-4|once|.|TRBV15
CATSSTPATNEKLFF
TGTGCCACCAGCAGCACACCCGCAACTAATGAAAAACTGTTTTTT
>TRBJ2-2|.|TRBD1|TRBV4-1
CASSHVPGQGAQNTGELFF
TGCGCCAGCAGCCACGTCCCGGGACAGGGGGCGCAGAACACCGGGGAGCTGTTTTTT
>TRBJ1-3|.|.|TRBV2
CASSERTADGMGEGNTIYF
TGTGCCAGCAGTGAAAGGACCGCGGATGGGATGGGGGAGGGAAACACCATATATTTT
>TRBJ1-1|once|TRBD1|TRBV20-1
CSALRTGPAFF
TGCAGTGCCCTACGGACAGGGCCGGCTTTCTTT
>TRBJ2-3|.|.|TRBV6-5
CASRLTGSKDTQYF
TGTGCCAGCCGACTGACAGGTAGTAAAGATACGCAGTATTTT
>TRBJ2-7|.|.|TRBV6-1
CASSDPHPGLTSYEQYF
TGTGCCAGCAGTGATCCCCACCCGGGGCTGACTTCCTACGAGCAGTACTTC
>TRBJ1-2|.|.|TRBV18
CASSRLGQGDGYTF
TGTGCCAGCTCCCGCTTGGGTCAGGGCGACGGCTACACCTTC
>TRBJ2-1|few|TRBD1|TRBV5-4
CASSFGTGDGNEQFF
TGTGCCAGCAGCTTCGGGACAGGGGACGGCAATGAGCAGTTCTTC
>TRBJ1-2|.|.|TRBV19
CASSTLAGINYGYTF
TGTGCCAGTAGTACCCTAGCGGGGATCAACTATGGCTACACCTTC
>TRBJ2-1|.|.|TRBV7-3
CASSLRRRGRTDEQFF
TGTGCCAGCAGCTTAAGAAGGCGGGGGCGTACGGATGAGCAGTTCTTC
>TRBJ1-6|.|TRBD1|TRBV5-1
CASSTGQYRSPLHF
TGCGCCAGCAGCACGGGACAGTACCGCTCACCCCTCCACTTT
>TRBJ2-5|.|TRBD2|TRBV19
CASSIGGSGEETQYF
TGTGCCAGTAGTATAGGGGGTAGCGGGGAAGAGACCCAGTACTTC
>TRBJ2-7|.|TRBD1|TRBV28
CASSFPPGTAYSYEQYF
TGTGCCAGCAGTTTCCCACCCGGGACAGCCTATTCTTACGAGCAGTACTTC
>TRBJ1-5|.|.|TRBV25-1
CASSYLNQPQHF
TGTGCCAGCAGTTACCTGAATCAGCCCCAGCATTTT
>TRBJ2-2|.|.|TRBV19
CASSIEGTNTGELFF
TGTGCCAGTAGTATAGAGGGAACTAACACCGGGGAGCTGTTTTTT
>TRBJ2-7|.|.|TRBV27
CASSLSGLRLGSGHEQYF
TGTGCCAGCAGTTTATCGGGACTCAGGTTGGGTAGCGGCCACGAGCAGTACTTC